Each of the 32 T cell receptor beta chains below was sequenced from the same sample in a study of post-analysis software for immune sequencing data. Study-wide findings and caveats: TRBV5-6, TRBV5-1 and TRBV20-1 were among roughly five TRBV segments more frequent in patients than controls.

Every TCR beta cDNA library bore unique molecular identifiers. TCRdb re-analysed the PCR reads in MiXCR, keeping a single row per CDR3 protein. Counted here are roughly 670,000 distinct CDR3 sequences, approximately 59% occurring once; the ten biggest clones make up about 11%. Their antigens are not known. Sequencing was carried out using blood. The origin of the receptors is a girl aged 2 to 10 with multiple sclerosis.

The chain recombines TRBV20-1 with TRBJ1-6, with a possible D match to TRBD1 (6 bases). V was trimmed by 1 base and J by 3 bases, leaving 10 bases between them. The CDR3 has 15 amino acids. Germline CDR1 is DFQATT and CDR2 is SNEGSKA (reference sequence). The CDR3 loop is CSARGGGNYNSPLHF. Written as DNA, the CDR3 is TGCAGTGCTAGAGGAGGGGGGAACTATAATTCACCCCTCCACTTT.

This clonotype has just one count. The CDR3 reads CASSPEGWDEQFF. The CDR3 nucleotides are TGTGCCAGCAGTCCGGAGGGGTGGGATGAGCAGTTCTTC. The chain has TRBV6-2 or TRBV6-3 and TRBJ2-1; D is perhaps TRBD2 (6 bases). Trimming cost V 5 bases and J 8 bases, with 13 bases left between them. The CDR3 runs to 13 residues. Germline lookup yields CDR1 MNHEY and CDR2 SVGEGT.

The chain recombines TRBV5-1 with TRBJ2-7, with D perhaps given as TRBD1 or TRBD2 (6 bases each). This CDR3 region has 13 residues. With 3 bases removed from V and 2 bases from J, the gap between germline ends came to 9 bases. Germline CDR1 reads SGHRS; CDR2 reads YFSETQ. The CDR3 region has the DNA TGCGCCAGCAGCTACAGGGAGGCCTACGAGCAGTACTTC. It specifies CASSYREAYEQYF.

J is TRBJ2-7 and V is TRBV21-1; the table gives TRBD1 as D, unverified against the DNA. TRBV21-1 is termed a pseudogene. The CDR3 consists of 15 residues. The CDR3 sequence: CASSSAGGTSYEQYF. DNA of the CDR3: TGTGCCAGCAGCAGCGCAGGTGGGACAAGCTACGAGCAGTACTTC.

This chain uses TRBV10-3 with TRBJ2-7; D is unclear. The V end lost 10 bases, the J end lost 6 bases, and 25 bases lay between the germline ends. This CDR3 has 15 amino acids. The germline V gene has CDR1 ENHRY and CDR2 SYGVKD. Here the CDR3 DNA reads TGTGCCACGAGCAATCCGGTTAAGCCCCAGGCCGAGCAGTACTTC. Translation gives CATSNPVKPQAEQYF.

A few counts support this clonotype. The CDR3, as DNA: TGCGCCAGCAGCTTTTTCACTCCCGGGACAGGGGGTGGCGAGACCCAGTACTTC. Its protein is CASSFFTPGTGGGETQYF. The rearrangement uses TRBV5-1 and TRBJ2-5, with 11 bases identical to TRBD1. The V gene's germline CDR1 is SGHRS and CDR2 YFSETQ. The ends lost 2 bases at V and 5 bases at J; junction bases unmatched: 14. There are 18 residues in the CDR3. Complete variable domain (other parts from reference TRBV5-1 and TRBJ2-5): KAGVTQTPRYLIKTRGQQVTLSCSPISGHRSVSWYQQTPGQGLQFLFEYFSETQRNKGNFPGRFSGRQFSNSRSEMNVSTLELGDSALYLCASSFFTPGTGGGETQYFGPGTRLLVL.

This clonotype appeared once. The J gene is TRBJ2-3, the V gene TRBV20-1; D possibly uses TRBD1 or TRBD2 (5 bases each). The length of the CDR3 is 15 residues. V lost 2 bases and J lost 6, with 18 bases in between. Germline V gene lookup returns CDR1 DFQATT and CDR2 SNEGSKA (reference sequence). CDR3 DNA sequence: TGCAGTGCTAGAACCGGCTGGACTGGGGACGATACGCAGTATTTT. Residues: CSARTGWTGDDTQYF.

The chain uses TRBV25-1 and TRBJ2-1; the D is unclear. The CDR3 runs to 11 residues. The V end was cut by 5 bases, the J end by 8 bases, with 7 bases between. Per germline, CDR1 MGHDK and CDR2 SYGVNS. The CDR3 bases are TGTGCCAGCAGTAGGGTCGATGAGCAGTTCTTC. Translated, it gives CASSRVDEQFF.

The chain combines TRBV7-9 with TRBJ1-1; D gene ambiguous. The germline V and J ends were trimmed by 5 bases and 5 bases, with 12 bases remaining between them. CDR1 is SEHNR, CDR2 FQNEAQ, per germline (reference sequence). The CDR3 covers 13 residues. Here the CDR3 reads CASSAAGGTEAFF. The CDR3 DNA is TGTGCCAGCAGCGCCGCAGGCGGTACTGAAGCTTTCTTT.

This sequence joins TRBV20-1 and TRBJ1-1, with a tentative D call TRBD1 (6 bases). The CDR3 consists of 12 residues. V was cut by 6 bases and J by 1 base, with 9 bases left in between. The germline V gene has CDR1 DFQATT and CDR2 SNEGSKA (reference sequence). The CDR3 nucleotides are TGCAGTGCATGGGGACAGAACACTGAAGCTTTCTTT. Protein: CSAWGQNTEAFF.

This chain connects TRBV10-2 to TRBJ1-5; D gene ambiguous. CDR1 is WSHSY, CDR2 SAAADI, per germline. The CDR3 length is 14 residues. Trimming stripped 5 bases from V and 9 bases from J, with 17 bases between. CDR3 sequence (DNA): TGCGCCAGCAGTTCCGAGCTTTGGGTGCCGCCCCAGCATTTT. Its protein product is CASSSELWVPPQHF.

J is TRBJ2-2 and V is TRBV10-3; D possibly corresponds to TRBD2 (5 bases). This CDR3 has 12 amino acids. The V gene's germline CDR1 is ENHRY and CDR2 SYGVKD. Deletions cut 5 bases from V and 8 bases from J, with 9 bases between. CDR3 sequence reads: CAISPLAGELFF. The CDR3 DNA reads TGTGCCATCAGTCCATTAGCGGGGGAGCTGTTTTTT.

This clonotype was seen many times. The gene calls are TRBV20-1 and TRBJ2-5; 11 bases line up with TRBD2. Germline CDR1 and CDR2: DFQATT and SNEGSKA (reference sequence). CDR3 length: 17 amino acids. After removal of 6 bases from V and 5 bases from J, the junction contained 17 bases not matched to a gene. Here the CDR3 reads CSAKTGIAGGPEETQYF. The CDR3 region has the DNA TGCAGTGCGAAAACGGGTATAGCGGGGGGGCCTGAGGAGACCCAGTACTTC.

This chain links TRBV7-2 with TRBJ1-1; D call uncertain. The germline CDR1 and CDR2 sequences are SGHTA and FQGNSA. The ends were cut back, 1 base at V and 2 bases at J, with 8 bases in the middle. The CDR3 runs 14 residues. The CDR3 spells CASSLEILNTEAFF. CDR3 nucleotide sequence: TGTGCCAGCAGCTTAGAGATCCTTAACACTGAAGCTTTCTTT.

The chain is built from TRBV10-2 and TRBJ1-1; D gene ambiguous. Per the germline V gene, CDR1 is WSHSY and CDR2 is SAAADI. V lost 3 bases to trimming and J lost 1 base, with 9 bases between them. The CDR3 runs to 14 residues. CDR3 loop: CASSDWTANTEAFF. CDR3 nucleotide sequence: TGCGCCAGCAGTGATTGGACGGCGAACACTGAAGCTTTCTTT.

The V gene is TRBV12-3 or TRBV12-4, the J gene TRBJ1-2, with D possibly matching TRBD1 (5 bases). Trimming took off 6 bases at V and 6 bases at J, with 14 bases between the two ends. This CDR3 contains 13 residues. The CDR3 loop reads CASRKPGFDGYTF. Written as DNA, the CDR3 is TGTGCCAGCAGGAAGCCAGGGTTTGATGGCTACACCTTC.

The chain employs TRBV10-2 and TRBJ2-1; D is uncertain. Trimming removed 3 bases at V and 5 bases at J, with 8 bases between. CDR1 is WSHSY and CDR2 is SAAADI in the germline V gene. The CDR3 covers 13 residues. CDR3 in DNA: TGCGCCAGCAGTGATGGGATAAACAATGAGCAGTTCTTC. Its translation is CASSDGINNEQFF.

The V call is TRBV24-1, the J call TRBJ2-3, with 11 positions matching TRBD2. This CDR3 comprises 17 residues. With 5 bases clipped from V and 1 base from J, the junction kept 7 bases outside the gene matches. Germline V CDR1 and CDR2: KGHDR, SFDVKD. The CDR3 nucleotides are TGTGCCACCAGTGGTCTCGCTAGCGGGGGGCGCACAGATACGCAGTATTTT. Its protein is CATSGLASGGRTDTQYF.

The chain joins TRBV6-5 to TRBJ2-5; 9 bases are a match to TRBD2. Germline values: CDR1 MNHEY, CDR2 SVGAGI. The V and J ends lost 6 bases and 11 bases, in that order; junction bases with no gene match: 16. This CDR3 spans 15 amino acids. The CDR3 DNA is TGTGCCAGCAGGCCCCCCAGCGGGAGGATGGGGGAGCAGTACTTC. It specifies CASRPPSGRMGEQYF.

The V gene is TRBV11-1, the J gene TRBJ2-1; D may be TRBD1 (7 bases). CDR3 size: 22 residues. The V gene lost 5 bases and the J gene lost 7 bases, with 39 bases spanning the gap. Germline-derived CDR1 and CDR2 are SGHAT and FQDESV (reference sequence). The CDR3: CASSLNRGQWSLGVEGGNEQFF. In DNA form, the CDR3 reads TGTGCCAGCAGCCTCAACCGGGGACAGTGGTCTCTTGGGGTTGAGGGGGGTAATGAGCAGTTCTTC. Using reference TRBV11-1 and TRBJ2-1 for the parts outside the CDR3, the full variable domain is EAEVAQSPRYKITEKSQAVAFWCDPISGHATLYWYRQILGQGPELLVQFQDESVVDDSQLPKDRFSAERLKGVDSTLKIQPAELGDSAMYLCASSLNRGQWSLGVEGGNEQFFGPGTRLTVL.

This rearrangement joins TRBV5-5 to TRBJ2-1; 7 bases map to TRBD1. CDR3 size: 17 residues. Trimming took 0 bases from V and 1 from J; bases not matched to a gene: 7. Germline values: CDR1 SGHKS, CDR2 YYEKEE (reference sequence). CDR3 sequence (DNA): TGTGCCAGCAGCTTGGCCGGGAAGGGGGCGTCCTACAATGAGCAGTTCTTC. Amino acids: CASSLAGKGASYNEQFF.

V and J are TRBV5-1 and TRBJ2-1; 12 nucleotides agree with TRBD1. The germline gives CDR1 SGHRS, CDR2 YFSETQ. The CDR3 consists of 18 residues. The trim removed 2 bases at V and 1 base at J, leaving 7 bases unmatched. The CDR3 DNA follows: TGCGCCAGCAGCTTACACCCGGGACAGGGGGCGTCCTACAATGAGCAGTTCTTC. It codes for CASSLHPGQGASYNEQFF.

Turning to this clonotype: At one end, the junction sequence differs from germline, possibly due to a read error. V and J are TRBV12-3 or TRBV12-4 and TRBJ1-1, with unresolved D. The CDR3 is made up of 15 amino acids. The CDR3 DNA reads TGTGCCAGTAGTTTAGGACCCGGAATGAACACTGAAGCTTTCTTT. Its protein is CASSLGPGMNTEAFF.

The rearrangement joins TRBV20-1 to TRBJ1-1; TRBD1 agrees at 10 bases. CDR1 is DFQATT, CDR2 SNEGSKA, per germline (reference sequence). With V trimmed by 3 bases and J by 3 bases, 4 bases remained unmatched. This CDR3 spans 14 amino acids. The CDR3 DNA reads as TGCAGTGCTAGCCCCGGGACAGGGGACACTGAAGCTTTCTTT. As protein: CSASPGTGDTEAFF.

This clonotype was seen a single time. The gene calls are TRBV12-3 or TRBV12-4 and TRBJ2-1, with a weak D call TRBD1 (5 bases). Trimming took 7 bases from V and 8 from J, leaving 12 bases between them. This CDR3 is 12 amino acids long. Here the CDR3 reads CASTRVRDEQFF. CDR3 coding DNA: TGTGCCAGCACCAGGGTCAGGGATGAGCAGTTCTTC.

The CDR3 sequence: CSASRQGSSYEQYF. The CDR3, as DNA: TGCAGTGCTAGCAGGCAGGGGAGCTCCTACGAGCAGTACTTC. This rearrangement joins TRBV20-1 to TRBJ2-7; the D gene is possibly TRBD1 (6 bases). V lost 3 bases, J lost 0 bases, and 12 bases lay in between. CDR3 length equals 14 residues. Germline loops: CDR1 DFQATT, CDR2 SNEGSKA (reference sequence).

This clonotype was seen only a few times. V usage is TRBV12-3 or TRBV12-4 and J usage is TRBJ1-2; 9 positions match TRBD1. The CDR3 contains 13 residues. Unmatched junction bases numbered 5, after V lost 7 bases and J lost 5 bases. The CDR3 here is CASTTGQGYGYTF. The DNA of the CDR3 is TGTGCCAGCACCACCGGACAGGGGTATGGCTACACCTTC.

This sequence joins TRBV15 and TRBJ2-1, with no clear D. Germline CDR1 reads LNHNV; CDR2 reads YYDKDF (reference sequence). This CDR3 region has 15 residues. The V and J ends lost 0 bases and 3 bases respectively, with 9 bases between them. The CDR3 is CATSRETGNYNEQFF. The CDR3 DNA reads TGTGCCACCAGCAGAGAGACCGGAAACTACAATGAGCAGTTCTTC.

This rearrangement joins TRBV27 to TRBJ1-5; 10 nucleotides line up with TRBD1. The V gene end was trimmed by 5 bases and the J gene end by 5 bases; junction bases not matched to a gene: 9. The CDR3 runs 16 residues. Looked up from germline, CDR1 is MNHEY and CDR2 is SMNVEV (reference sequence). The CDR3 region is CASSNRDRGRYQPQHF. Written as DNA, the CDR3 is TGTGCCAGCAGTAACAGGGACAGGGGCCGGTATCAGCCCCAGCATTTT.

The chain is built from TRBV30 and TRBJ2-3; 9 bases match TRBD2. Germline trimming cut 0 bases from V and 2 bases from J; bases unmatched to any gene: 6. This CDR3 has 16 amino acids. Germline V CDR1 and CDR2: GTSNPN, SVGIG (reference sequence). DNA of the CDR3: TGTGCCTGGAGTGTCGGGCTAGCGGGGATCACAGATACGCAGTATTTT. As protein: CAWSVGLAGITDTQYF.

V gene TRBV20-1 combines with J gene TRBJ2-5; 7 nucleotides line up with TRBD2. V gave up 2 bases and J gave up 5 bases; unmatched junction bases: 2. Germline V gene data show CDR1 as DFQATT and CDR2 as SNEGSKA (reference sequence). The CDR3 runs to 12 residues. CDR3 loop: CSARILAETQYF. CDR3 sequence (DNA): TGCAGTGCTAGAATACTAGCGGAGACCCAGTACTTC.

V usage is TRBV10-3 and J usage is TRBJ2-7; D is possibly TRBD2 (5 bases). This CDR3 contains 16 residues. V shed 6 bases and J shed 0 bases, with 18 bases lying between them. The germline CDR1 and CDR2 sequences are ENHRY and SYGVKD. In DNA, the CDR3 is TGTGCCATCAGCCCTTCGAGGGCCCGCGACTCCTACGAGCAGTACTTC. Protein sequence: CAISPSRARDSYEQYF.